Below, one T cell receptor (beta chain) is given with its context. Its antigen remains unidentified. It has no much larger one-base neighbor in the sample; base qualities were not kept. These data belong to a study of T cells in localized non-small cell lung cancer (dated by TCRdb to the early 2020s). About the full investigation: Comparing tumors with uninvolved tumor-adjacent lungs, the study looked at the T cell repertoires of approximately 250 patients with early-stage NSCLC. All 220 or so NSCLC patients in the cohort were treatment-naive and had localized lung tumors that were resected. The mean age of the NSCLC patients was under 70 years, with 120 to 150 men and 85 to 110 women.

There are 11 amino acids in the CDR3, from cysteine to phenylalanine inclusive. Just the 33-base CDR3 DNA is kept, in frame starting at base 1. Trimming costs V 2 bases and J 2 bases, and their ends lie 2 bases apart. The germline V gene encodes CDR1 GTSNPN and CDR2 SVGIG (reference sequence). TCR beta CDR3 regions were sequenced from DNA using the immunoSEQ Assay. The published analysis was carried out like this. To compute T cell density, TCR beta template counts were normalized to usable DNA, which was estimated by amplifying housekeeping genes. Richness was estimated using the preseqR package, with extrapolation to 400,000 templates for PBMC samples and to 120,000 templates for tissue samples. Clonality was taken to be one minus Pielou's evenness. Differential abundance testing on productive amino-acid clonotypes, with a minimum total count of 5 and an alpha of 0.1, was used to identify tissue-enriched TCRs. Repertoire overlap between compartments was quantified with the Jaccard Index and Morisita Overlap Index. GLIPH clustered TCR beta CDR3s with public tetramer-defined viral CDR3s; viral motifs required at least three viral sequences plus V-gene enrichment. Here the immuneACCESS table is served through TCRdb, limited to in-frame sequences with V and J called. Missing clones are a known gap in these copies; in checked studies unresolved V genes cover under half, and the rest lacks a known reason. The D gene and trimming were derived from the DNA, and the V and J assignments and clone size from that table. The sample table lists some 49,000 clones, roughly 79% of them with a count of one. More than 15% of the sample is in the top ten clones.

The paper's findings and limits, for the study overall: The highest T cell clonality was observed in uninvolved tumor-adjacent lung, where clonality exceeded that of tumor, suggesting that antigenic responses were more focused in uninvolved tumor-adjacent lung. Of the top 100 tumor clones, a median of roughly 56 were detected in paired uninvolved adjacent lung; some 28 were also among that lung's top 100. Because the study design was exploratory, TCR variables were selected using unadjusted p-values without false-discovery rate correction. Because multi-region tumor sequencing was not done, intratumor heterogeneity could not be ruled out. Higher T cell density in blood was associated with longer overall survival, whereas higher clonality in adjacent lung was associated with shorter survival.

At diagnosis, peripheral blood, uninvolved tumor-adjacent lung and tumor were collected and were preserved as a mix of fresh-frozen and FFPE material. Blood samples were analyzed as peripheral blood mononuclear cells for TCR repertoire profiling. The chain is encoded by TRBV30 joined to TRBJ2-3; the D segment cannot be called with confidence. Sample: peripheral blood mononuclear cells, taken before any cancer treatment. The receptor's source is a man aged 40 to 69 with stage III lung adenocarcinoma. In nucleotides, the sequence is TGTGCCTGGAGTCTCACAGATACGCAGTATTTT. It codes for CAWSLTDTQYF.